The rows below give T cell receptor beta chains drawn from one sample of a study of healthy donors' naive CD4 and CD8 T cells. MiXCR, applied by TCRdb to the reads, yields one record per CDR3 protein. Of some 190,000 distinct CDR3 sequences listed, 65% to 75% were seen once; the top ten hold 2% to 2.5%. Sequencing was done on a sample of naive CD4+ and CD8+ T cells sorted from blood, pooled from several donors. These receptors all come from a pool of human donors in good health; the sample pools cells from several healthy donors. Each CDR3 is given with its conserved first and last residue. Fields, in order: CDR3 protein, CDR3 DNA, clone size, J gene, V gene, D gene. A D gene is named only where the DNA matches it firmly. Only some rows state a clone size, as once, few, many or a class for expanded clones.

CASSIRAGSSEQYF TGTGCCAGTAGTATACGGGCAGGGTCGTCCGAGCAGTACTTC NA TRBJ2-7 TRBV19 NA
CSVVTVSYNEQFF TGCAGCGTTGTGACGGTCTCCTACAATGAGCAGTTCTTC NA TRBJ2-1 TRBV29-1 NA
CASSLYGTGQNQPQHF TGTGCCAGCAGTTTATACGGGACAGGACAGAATCAGCCCCAGCATTTT NA TRBJ1-5 TRBV27 TRBD1
CASSNLGPATGELFF TGTGCCAGTAGTAATTTGGGGCCCGCCACCGGGGAGCTGTTTTTT NA TRBJ2-2 TRBV19 NA
CASSLYPPNTEAFF TGTGCCAGCAGCCTCTATCCGCCGAACACTGAAGCTTTCTTT NA TRBJ1-1 TRBV6-6 NA
CASSLAASNEQFF TGCGCCAGCAGCTTGGCCGCTAGCAATGAGCAGTTCTTC once TRBJ2-1 TRBV5-1 NA
CSVVILGNEQFF TGCAGCGTCGTCATACTAGGGAATGAGCAGTTCTTC NA TRBJ2-1 TRBV29-1 NA
CASSMSSGRNEQFF TGTGCCAGTAGTATGTCTAGCGGGAGGAATGAGCAGTTCTTC NA TRBJ2-1 TRBV19 TRBD2
CASSFRGSYNEQFF TGTGCCAGCAGTTTCAGGGGCTCCTACAATGAGCAGTTCTTC NA TRBJ2-1 TRBV12-3/TRBV12-4 NA
CSARAAGGARTEAFF TGCAGTGCTAGAGCCGCAGGGGGCGCGAGGACTGAAGCTTTCTTT NA TRBJ1-1 TRBV20-1 TRBD1
CSVDPEMDGYTF TGCAGCGTTGACCCGGAAATGGATGGCTACACCTTC NA TRBJ1-2 TRBV29-1 NA
CASSFLALNEQFF TGTGCCAGCAGCTTCCTAGCCCTCAATGAGCAGTTCTTC NA TRBJ2-1 TRBV5-4 NA
CASSMGTVYGYTF TGTGCCAGTAGTATGGGAACAGTCTATGGCTACACCTTC NA TRBJ1-2 TRBV19 NA
CSVGDRGYEQYF TGCAGCGTTGGAGACAGGGGATACGAGCAGTACTTC NA TRBJ2-7 TRBV29-1 TRBD1
CASSPTVSGEQYF TGTGCCAGCAGCCCCACGGTATCGGGCGAGCAGTACTTC once TRBJ2-7 TRBV11-2 NA
CASSRMIGGTEAFF TGTGCCAGCTCACGTATGATAGGGGGCACTGAAGCTTTCTTT NA TRBJ1-1 TRBV18 NA
CSVERSNTEAFF TGCAGCGTTGAACGATCGAACACTGAAGCTTTCTTT NA TRBJ1-1 TRBV29-1 NA
CASSLAWGYNEQFF TGTGCCAGCAGTCTTGCTTGGGGTTACAATGAGCAGTTCTTC NA TRBJ2-1 TRBV6-6 NA
CASSLTGDTEAFF TGTGCCAGCAGTTTAACAGGGGACACTGAAGCTTTCTTT NA TRBJ1-1 TRBV12-3/TRBV12-4 TRBD1
CASSLEAQLNTEAFF TGTGCCAGCAGTTTAGAGGCCCAACTGAACACTGAAGCTTTCTTT NA TRBJ1-1 TRBV12-3/TRBV12-4 NA
CASSYRGLSYEQYF TGTGCCAGCAGTTACAGGGGTCTCTCCTACGAGCAGTACTTC NA TRBJ2-7 TRBV6-6 NA
CASSYQESSYEQYF TGTGCCAGCAGTTACCAGGAGAGCTCCTACGAGCAGTACTTC few TRBJ2-7 TRBV6-5 NA
CASSLAGSNYEQYF TGCGCCAGCAGCTTGGCCGGCAGTAACTACGAGCAGTACTTC NA TRBJ2-7 TRBV5-1 NA
CSARRLAGGEQYF TGCAGTGCTAGGAGGCTAGCGGGTGGAGAGCAGTACTTC NA TRBJ2-7 TRBV20-1 TRBD2
CATSRDTIGYWTETEAFF TGTGCCACCAGCAGAGATACTATAGGGTACTGGACAGAGACTGAAGCTTTCTTT NA TRBJ1-1 TRBV15 NA
CASSSLASGGTDTQYF TGTGCCAGCAGTTCCCTCGCTAGCGGGGGCACAGATACGCAGTATTTT NA TRBJ2-3 TRBV28 TRBD2
CASSPLSSYNEQFF TGTGCCAGCTCACCACTGAGTTCGTACAATGAGCAGTTCTTC NA TRBJ2-1 TRBV18 NA
CAYKTYLPYEQYF TGTGCCTATAAGACTTACTTACCCTACGAGCAGTACTTC NA TRBJ2-7 TRBV30 NA
CAWGTGDGSPLHF TGTGCCTGGGGGACAGGGGATGGCTCACCCCTCCACTTT NA TRBJ1-6 TRBV30 TRBD1
CASSDSDEQFF TGTGCCAGCAGTGATAGCGATGAGCAGTTCTTC NA TRBJ2-1 TRBV6-1 NA
CSVPVRYGYTF TGCAGCGTCCCAGTACGCTATGGCTACACCTTC NA TRBJ1-2 TRBV29-1 NA
CASRPHTGTGSYQETQYF TGTGCCAGCAGACCCCACACCGGGACAGGGTCCTACCAAGAGACCCAGTACTTC NA TRBJ2-5 TRBV11-2 TRBD1
CASSIQGVGQPQHF TGTGCCAGTAGTATACAAGGGGTCGGTCAGCCCCAGCATTTT NA TRBJ1-5 TRBV19 NA
CATREERETQYF TGTGCCACGAGAGAGGAGCGGGAGACCCAGTACTTC NA TRBJ2-5 TRBV10-3 NA
CASSITGLSSSGANVLTF TGTGCCAGTAGTATAACCGGACTGTCGAGCTCTGGGGCCAACGTCCTGACTTTC NA TRBJ2-6 TRBV12-3/TRBV12-4 NA
CASSMGGRNEQYF TGTGCCAGTTCAATGGGCGGGAGAAACGAGCAGTACTTC NA TRBJ2-7 TRBV19 TRBD2
CSVGGLAGPRSYNEQFF TGCAGCGTTGGGGGACTAGCGGGGCCACGCTCCTACAATGAGCAGTTCTTC NA TRBJ2-1 TRBV29-1 TRBD2
CASSNTGRVGYGYTF TGTGCCAGTAGTAATACAGGCAGAGTCGGCTATGGCTACACCTTC NA TRBJ1-2 TRBV19 NA
CSVIRLADEQFF TGCAGCGTCATTCGACTAGCGGACGAGCAGTTCTTC NA TRBJ2-1 TRBV20-1 TRBD2
CAWGRDVKTEAFF TGTGCCTGGGGCAGGGACGTAAAGACTGAAGCTTTCTTT few TRBJ1-1 TRBV30 NA
CSVEGGGRGNEQYF TGCAGCGTTGAAGGCGGAGGCAGGGGTAACGAGCAGTACTTC few TRBJ2-7 TRBV29-1 NA
CCSGTGTYEQYF TGCTGCTCCGGGACAGGAACCTACGAGCAGTACTTC NA TRBJ2-7 TRBV6-1 TRBD1
CSVEGTSGGLRSF TGCAGCGTTGAAGGGACTAGCGGGGGGCTCAGGTCCTTC few TRBJ2-1 TRBV29-1 TRBD2
CASSFGGVEEQYF TGTGCCAGCAGTTTTGGGGGAGTTGAAGAGCAGTACTTC NA TRBJ2-7 TRBV27 NA
CSVESRVRNQPQHF TGCAGCGTTGAAAGCAGGGTACGCAATCAGCCCCAGCATTTT NA TRBJ1-5 TRBV29-1 NA
CASSPDRFSYEQYF TGTGCCAGTAGTCCCGACCGATTCTCCTACGAGCAGTACTTC few TRBJ2-7 TRBV19 NA
CASSPGDYNEQFF TGCGCCAGCAGCCCTGGAGACTACAATGAGCAGTTCTTC NA TRBJ2-1 TRBV4-1 NA